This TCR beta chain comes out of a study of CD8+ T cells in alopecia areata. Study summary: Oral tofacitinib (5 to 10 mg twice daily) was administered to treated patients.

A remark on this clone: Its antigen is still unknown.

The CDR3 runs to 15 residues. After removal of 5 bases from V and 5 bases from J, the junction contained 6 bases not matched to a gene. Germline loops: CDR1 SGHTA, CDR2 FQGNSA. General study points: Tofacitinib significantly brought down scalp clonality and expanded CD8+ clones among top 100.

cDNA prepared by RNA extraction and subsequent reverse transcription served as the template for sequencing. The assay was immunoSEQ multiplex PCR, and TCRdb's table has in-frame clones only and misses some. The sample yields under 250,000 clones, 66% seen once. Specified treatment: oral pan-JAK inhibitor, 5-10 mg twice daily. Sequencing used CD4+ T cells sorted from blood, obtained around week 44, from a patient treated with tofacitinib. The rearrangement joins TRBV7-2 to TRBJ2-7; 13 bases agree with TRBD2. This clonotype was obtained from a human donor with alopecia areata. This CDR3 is CASSKLAGGLNEQYF. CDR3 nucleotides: TGTGCCAGCAGCAAACTAGCGGGGGGGCTGAACGAGCAGTACTTC.